One sample yielded the 8 T cell receptor beta chains listed below, sequenced in a study of blood T cells in healthy people across ages (dated by TCRdb to the mid-2010s). Library preparation used 5' RACE. Sequenced on an Illumina HiSeq 2500. A second PCR of about 6 to 12 cycles was performed with a sample-barcoded 5' primer and a J-beta primer mix. TCRdb reprocessing: public reads trimmed at Q25 with fastp, clones called with MiXCR, in-frame beta chains kept. Every CDR3 protein is listed once, alongside the most common genes and DNA of its rows. The sample records 450,000 to 650,000 distinct CDR3 sequences, less than 25% of which are singletons. The ten largest clones represent just under 9% of the sample. This sample also appeared in a second study, on T cells of mothers and their children.

The sample consisted of blood. These receptors all stem from a boy younger than 18 in good health.

This chain uses TRBV10-3 with TRBJ2-1; 7 nucleotides match TRBD1. The length of the CDR3 is 14 residues. The ends lost 3 bases at V and 7 bases at J; junction bases unmatched: 6. Germline lookup yields CDR1 ENHRY and CDR2 SYGVKD. The CDR3 DNA sequence: TGTGCCATCAGTGACAAACAGGGGACAAATGAGCAGTTCTTC. It is translated as CAISDKQGTNEQFF.

There are a few counts of this clonotype. The chain is built from TRBV7-9 and TRBJ2-1; D is possibly TRBD1 (6 bases). The germline gives CDR1 SEHNR, CDR2 FQNEAQ (reference sequence). The CDR3 consists of 12 residues. The V end lost 6 bases, the J end lost 9 bases, and 12 bases lay between the germline ends. CDR3 nucleotide sequence: TGTGCCAGCAGTTTACAGGGTCCTGAGCAGTTCTTC. Its translation: CASSLQGPEQFF.

This clonotype was seen a few times. The chain joins TRBV29-1 to TRBJ2-3, with D possibly matching TRBD2 (6 bases). Germline lookup yields CDR1 SQVTM and CDR2 ANQGSEA. The CDR3 sequence is 14 residues long. V lost 7 bases and J lost 6, with 20 bases in between. The CDR3 is CSAAGLSHSDTQYF. The CDR3 nucleotides are TGCAGCGCCGCGGGACTCTCCCATTCGGATACGCAGTATTTT.

Only a few counts were recorded for this clonotype. The chain joins TRBV28 to TRBJ1-2; D gene unclear. Per the germline V gene, CDR1 is MDHEN and CDR2 is SYDVKM. The CDR3 consists of 16 residues. The ends were cut back, 2 bases at V and 4 bases at J, with 17 bases in the middle. CDR3 in DNA: TGTGCCAGCAGTTTACGCCTATATGGGGATGGCTATGGCTACACCTTC. Its translation is CASSLRLYGDGYGYTF.

The sample holds many counts of this clonotype. The chain couples TRBV10-3 to TRBJ2-3; D is possibly TRBD1 (6 bases). The V and J ends lost 0 bases and 0 bases respectively, with 7 bases between them. CDR3 length: 15 amino acids. Germline V gene sequence: CDR1 ENHRY, CDR2 SYGVKD. This CDR3 is CAISESTGSTDTQYF. CDR3 nucleotides: TGTGCCATCAGTGAGTCAACAGGGAGCACAGATACGCAGTATTTT.

The chain recombines TRBV5-1 with TRBJ1-1, with D unresolved. V lost 0 bases, J lost 1 base, and 7 bases lay in between. Per the germline V gene, CDR1 is SGHRS and CDR2 is YFSETQ. This CDR3 has 14 residues. CDR3: CASSLGIWNTEAFF. The CDR3 DNA reads as TGCGCCAGCAGCTTGGGCATTTGGAACACTGAAGCTTTCTTT.

In this sample, this clonotype turned up a few times. This chain joins TRBV4-2 and TRBJ1-1; D is undetermined. This CDR3 has 16 residues. Germline loops: CDR1 LGHNA, CDR2 YNFKEQ. Trimming took off 4 bases at V and 3 bases at J, with 18 bases between the two ends. The DNA of the CDR3 is TGTGCCAGCAGCCCAAGTCAGTGGGGAGCGGACACTGAAGCTTTCTTT. It encodes CASSPSQWGADTEAFF.

The chain couples TRBV25-1 to TRBJ2-3, with D tentatively TRBD1 or TRBD2 (5 bases each). The CDR3 is 15 amino acids. Trimming cost V 10 bases and J 0 bases, with 17 bases left between them. Germline-derived CDR1 and CDR2 are MGHDK and SYGVNS. CDR3 bases: TGTGCCACCAGACTGGGAGCAGGGAGCACAGATACGCAGTATTTT. Protein product: CATRLGAGSTDTQYF.